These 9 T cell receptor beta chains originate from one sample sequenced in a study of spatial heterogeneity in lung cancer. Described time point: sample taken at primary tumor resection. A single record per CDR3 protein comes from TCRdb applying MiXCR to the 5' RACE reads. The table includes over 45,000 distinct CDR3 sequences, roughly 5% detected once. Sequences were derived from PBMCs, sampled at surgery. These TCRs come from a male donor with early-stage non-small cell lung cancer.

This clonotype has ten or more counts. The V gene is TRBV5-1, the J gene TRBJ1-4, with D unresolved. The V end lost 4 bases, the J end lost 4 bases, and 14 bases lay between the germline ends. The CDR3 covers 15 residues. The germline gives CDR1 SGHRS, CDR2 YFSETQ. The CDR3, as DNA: TGCGCCAGCAGCCTGTTAGGAGAGCTTAATGAAAAACTGTTTTTT. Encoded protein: CASSLLGELNEKLFF.

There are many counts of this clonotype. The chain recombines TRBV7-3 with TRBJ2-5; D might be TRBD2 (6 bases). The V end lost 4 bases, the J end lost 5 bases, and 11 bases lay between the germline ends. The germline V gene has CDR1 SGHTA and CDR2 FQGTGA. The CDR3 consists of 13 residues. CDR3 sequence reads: CASSSGGVETQYF. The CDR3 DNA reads TGTGCCAGCAGCTCCGGAGGGGTGGAGACCCAGTACTTC.

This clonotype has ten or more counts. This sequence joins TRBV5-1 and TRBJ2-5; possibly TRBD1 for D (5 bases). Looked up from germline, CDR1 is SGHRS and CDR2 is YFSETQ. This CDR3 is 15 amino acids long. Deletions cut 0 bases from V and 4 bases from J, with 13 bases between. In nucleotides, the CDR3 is TGCGCCAGCAGCTTGGGTGTGACAGAAGGAGAGACCCAGTACTTC. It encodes CASSLGVTEGETQYF. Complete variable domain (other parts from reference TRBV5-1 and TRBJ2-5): KAGVTQTPRYLIKTRGQQVTLSCSPISGHRSVSWYQQTPGQGLQFLFEYFSETQRNKGNFPGRFSGRQFSNSRSEMNVSTLELGDSALYLCASSLGVTEGETQYFGPGTRLLVL.

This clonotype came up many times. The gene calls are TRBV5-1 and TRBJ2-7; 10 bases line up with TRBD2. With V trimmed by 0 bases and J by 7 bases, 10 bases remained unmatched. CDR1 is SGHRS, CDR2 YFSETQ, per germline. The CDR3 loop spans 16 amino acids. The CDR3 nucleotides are TGCGCCAGCAGCTTGGTTGCCAGCGGGAGGGCCATTGAGCAGTACTTC. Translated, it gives CASSLVASGRAIEQYF.

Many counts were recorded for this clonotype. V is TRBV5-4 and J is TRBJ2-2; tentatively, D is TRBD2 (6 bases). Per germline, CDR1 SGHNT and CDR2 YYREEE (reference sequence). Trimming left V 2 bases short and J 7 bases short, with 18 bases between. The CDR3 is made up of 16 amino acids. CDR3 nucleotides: TGTGCCAGCAGCTTTGGAGGGCCGAGGAATAACGGGGAGCTGTTTTTT. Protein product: CASSFGGPRNNGELFF.

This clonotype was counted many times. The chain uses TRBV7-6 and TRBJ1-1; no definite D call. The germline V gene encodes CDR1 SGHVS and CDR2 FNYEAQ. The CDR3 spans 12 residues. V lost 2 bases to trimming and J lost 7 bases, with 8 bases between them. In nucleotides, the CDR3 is TGTGCCAGCAGCTTATTGGGTGGTGAAGCTTTCTTT. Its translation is CASSLLGGEAFF.

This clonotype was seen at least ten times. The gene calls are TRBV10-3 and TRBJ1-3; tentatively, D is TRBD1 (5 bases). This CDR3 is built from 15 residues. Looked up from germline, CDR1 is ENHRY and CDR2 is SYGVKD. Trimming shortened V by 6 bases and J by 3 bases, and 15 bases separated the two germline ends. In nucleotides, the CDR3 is TGTGCCATCAGCTCCAGGGCAATTTTTGGAAACACCATATATTTT. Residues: CAISSRAIFGNTIYF.

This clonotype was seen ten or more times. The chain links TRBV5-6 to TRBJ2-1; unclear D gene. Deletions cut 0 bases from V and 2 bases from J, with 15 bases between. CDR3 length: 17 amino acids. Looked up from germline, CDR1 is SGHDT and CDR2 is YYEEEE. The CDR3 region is CASSLAGFAAAYNEQFF. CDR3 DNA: TGTGCCAGCAGCTTGGCCGGGTTCGCAGCTGCCTACAATGAGCAGTTCTTC.

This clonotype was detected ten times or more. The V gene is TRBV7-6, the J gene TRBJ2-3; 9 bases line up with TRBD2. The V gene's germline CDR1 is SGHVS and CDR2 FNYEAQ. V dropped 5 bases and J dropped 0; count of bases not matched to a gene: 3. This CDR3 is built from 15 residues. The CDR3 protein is CASSPTSGSTDTQYF. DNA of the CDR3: TGTGCCAGCAGCCCCACTAGCGGGAGCACAGATACGCAGTATTTT.